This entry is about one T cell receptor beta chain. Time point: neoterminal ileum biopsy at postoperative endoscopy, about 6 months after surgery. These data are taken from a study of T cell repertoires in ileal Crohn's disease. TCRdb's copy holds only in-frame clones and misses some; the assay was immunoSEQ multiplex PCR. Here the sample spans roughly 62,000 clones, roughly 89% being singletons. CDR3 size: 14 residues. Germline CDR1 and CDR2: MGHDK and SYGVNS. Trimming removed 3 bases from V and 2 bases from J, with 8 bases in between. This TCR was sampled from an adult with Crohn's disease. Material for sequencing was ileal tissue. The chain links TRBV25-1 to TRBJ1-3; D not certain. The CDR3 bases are TGTGCCAGCAGTGACAGTCCGACTGGAAACACCATATATTTT. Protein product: CASSDSPTGNTIYF.